This T cell receptor beta chain was recovered during a study of blood T cell repertoires in COVID-19. With 5 bases clipped from V and 4 bases from J, the junction kept 16 bases outside the gene matches. Per the germline V gene, CDR1 is SGHRS and CDR2 is YFSETQ. The CDR3 totals 17 residues. Here immunoSEQ multiplex PCR was the method, and the copy in TCRdb shows in-frame clones only, minus some. There are 150,000 to 200,000 clones in the sample; around 85% occur only once, and roughly 6.2% lies in the top ten. The chain employs TRBV5-1 and TRBJ2-5; 8 nucleotides agree with TRBD1. The sequencing input was PBMCs or T cells enriched from blood (not recorded which). The receptor was isolated from a man in his forties who had recovered from COVID-19. The CDR3 here is CASRVRKETGDSETQYF. CDR3 in DNA: TGCGCCAGCAGAGTCCGGAAGGAGACAGGGGATTCAGAGACCCAGTACTTC.